These 19 T cell receptor beta chains came from one sample sequenced in a study of T cells after yellow fever vaccination (dated by TCRdb to between 2018 and 2020). Taken with the paper, the label for treatment or condition translates to: live attenuated yellow fever vaccine strain. The library relied on 5' RACE. These reads were obtained on an Illumina NovaSeq 6000. TCRdb took the public reads, trimmed them with fastp at Q25, ran MiXCR for clone calling and kept in-frame beta chains. Records with the same CDR3 protein are collapsed into one entry carrying the most frequent genes and DNA. In all, the sample holds under 400,000 distinct CDR3 sequences, and around 13% of those were seen once. Approximately 3.4% of the sample is held by the ten biggest clonotypes. Sequenced here: CD4+ T cells sorted from PBMCs, sampled 15 days after the yellow fever booster vaccination. Receptors originate from a man aged 18 to 29 who received the YFV17D yellow fever vaccine.

The rearrangement links TRBV28 to TRBJ2-3; the match to TRBD1 covers 7 bases. CDR1 is MDHEN and CDR2 is SYDVKM in the germline V gene. CDR3 length: 16 amino acids. Losses at the gene ends were 5 bases for V and 2 bases for J; bases not matched to a gene: 10. The CDR3 reads CASSSLGQIYTDTQYF. The CDR3 nucleotides are TGTGCCAGCAGTAGCCTGGGACAGATATACACAGATACGCAGTATTTT.

The rearrangement uses TRBV6-5 and TRBJ1-5; unclear D gene. CDR1 is MNHEY, CDR2 SVGAGI, per germline. The CDR3 contains 15 residues. Trimming cost V 0 bases and J 5 bases, with 11 bases left between them. The DNA of the CDR3 is TGTGCCAGCAGTTACTCGAGTACGTTAGATCAGCCCCAGCATTTT. This encodes CASSYSSTLDQPQHF.

This clonotype was found a few times. The CDR3 coding sequence is TGTGCCAGCAGTTTTTGGGAGCCCCAGCATTTT. This codes for CASSFWEPQHF. This chain joins TRBV12-3 or TRBV12-4 and TRBJ1-5; no definite D call. The CDR3 spans 11 residues. Trimming took 3 bases from V and 8 from J, leaving 5 bases between them.

This clonotype was observed a handful of times. This chain uses TRBV11-2 with TRBJ1-2; D uncertain. Trimming took off 5 bases at V and 4 bases at J, with 14 bases between the two ends. Per germline, CDR1 SGHAT and CDR2 FQNNGV. CDR3 length: 14 amino acids. The CDR3 sequence is CASSPIADAYGYTF. The DNA of the CDR3 is TGTGCCAGCAGCCCTATCGCCGACGCCTATGGCTACACCTTC. The full variable domain, its missing parts supplied by reference TRBV11-2 and TRBJ1-2, is EAGVAQSPRYKIIEKRQSVAFWCNPISGHATLYWYQQILGQGPKLLIQFQNNGVVDDSQLPKDRFSAERLKGVDSTLKIQPAKLEDSAVYLCASSPIADAYGYTFGSGTRLTVV.

This sequence joins TRBV6-5 and TRBJ1-5, with D perhaps TRBD1 (5 bases). The CDR3 is 17 residues long. V was cut by 0 bases and J by 1 base, with 13 bases left in between. The V gene's germline CDR1 is MNHEY and CDR2 SVGAGI. The CDR3 region is CASSYSGDLRSNQPQHF. The CDR3 DNA sequence: TGTGCCAGCAGTTACTCGGGGGACCTTAGGAGCAATCAGCCCCAGCATTTT.

This clonotype has more than one count but fewer than ten. The chain joins TRBV6-5 to TRBJ2-1; 9 bases match TRBD1. Germline-derived CDR1 and CDR2 are MNHEY and SVGAGI. V gave up 4 bases and J gave up 2 bases; unmatched junction bases: 3. The CDR3 runs to 15 residues. CDR3 in amino acids: CASSSGQGPYNEQFF. CDR3 DNA: TGTGCCAGCAGTTCGGGACAGGGTCCCTACAATGAGCAGTTCTTC.

This clonotype has at least ten counts. The CDR3 sequence is CASSQVSRGQRGANVLTF. The CDR3 region has the DNA TGTGCCAGCAGCCAAGTATCTAGGGGGCAGAGAGGGGCCAACGTCCTGACTTTC. The rearrangement joins TRBV4-2 to TRBJ2-6; 7 bases fit TRBD1. Germline CDR1 LGHNA, CDR2 YNFKEQ. The V segment lost 1 base and the J segment 4 bases; nucleotides outside the gene matches: 10. The CDR3 is 18 amino acids.

The chain joins TRBV6-2 or TRBV6-3 to TRBJ2-5; TRBD1 aligns across 7 bases. After removal of 4 bases from V and 5 bases from J, the junction contained 7 bases not matched to a gene. CDR1 MNHEY and CDR2 SVGEGT come from the germline V gene. The CDR3 is 14 amino acids. Here the CDR3 reads CASSSHRGRETQYF. CDR3 in DNA: TGTGCCAGCAGTTCCCACAGGGGCCGGGAGACCCAGTACTTC.

The DNA for the CDR3 is TGTGCCACTTTACGGGCAGGGCATACCGGGGAGCTGTTTTTT. Translated, it gives CATLRAGHTGELFF. The V gene is TRBV6-5, the J gene TRBJ2-2; D might be TRBD1 (5 bases). Germline lookup yields CDR1 MNHEY and CDR2 SVGAGI. Deletions cut 10 bases from V and 5 bases from J, with 17 bases between. The CDR3 has 14 residues.

This clonotype was seen a handful of times. The rearrangement uses TRBV6-2 or TRBV6-3 and TRBJ2-5; perhaps TRBD1 as D (5 bases). The CDR3 consists of 13 residues. The germline CDR1 and CDR2 sequences are MNHEY and SVGEGT. With 4 bases removed from V and 5 bases from J, the gap between germline ends came to 11 bases. The DNA of the CDR3 is TGTGCCAGCAGTTCTAGGGGATCTGAGACCCAGTACTTC. Encoded protein: CASSSRGSETQYF.

The chain carries TRBV4-2 and TRBJ2-1, with D perhaps TRBD1 or TRBD2 (6 bases each). Germline values: CDR1 LGHNA, CDR2 YNFKEQ. Deletions cut 0 bases from V and 2 bases from J, with 11 bases between. This CDR3 is built from 16 residues. CDR3 in DNA: TGTGCCAGCAGCCAAGATCCGGGGGCGGCCTACAATGAGCAGTTCTTC. Translating it yields CASSQDPGAAYNEQFF.

This rearrangement joins TRBV2 to TRBJ2-7; 7 nucleotides match TRBD1. The junction had 7 bases not matched to a gene; V was cut back by 11 bases and J by 3 bases. In germline, CDR1 is SNHLY, CDR2 FYNNEI. The CDR3 spans 12 residues. DNA of the CDR3: TGTGCCGGAGGACAGGCCAGCTACGAGCAGTACTTC. Amino acid sequence: CAGGQASYEQYF. Together with reference TRBV2 and TRBJ2-7, the CDR3 gives the full variable domain: EPEVTQTPSHQVTQMGQEVILRCVPISNHLYFYWYRQILGQKVEFLVSFYNNEISEKSEIFDDQFSVERPDGSNFTLKIRSTKLEDSAMYFCAGGQASYEQYFGPGTRLTVT.

This clonotype was counted ten times or more. The rearrangement links TRBV24-1 to TRBJ2-2; unclear D gene. Between the trimmed V and J ends, which lost 3 bases and 3 bases, there was a span of 10 bases. The CDR3 runs 15 residues. The germline V gene encodes CDR1 KGHDR and CDR2 SFDVKD. CDR3 nucleotide sequence: TGTGCCACCAGTGATACCCGGGCCGACACCGGGGAGCTGTTTTTT. It is translated as CATSDTRADTGELFF.

Only a few counts were recorded for this clonotype. The genes are TRBV7-3 and TRBJ1-3; 8 nucleotides line up with TRBD1. The CDR3 length is 14 residues. Germline loops: CDR1 SGHTA, CDR2 FQGTGA. J was trimmed by 3 bases and V by 5 bases; bases with no gene match: 3. CDR3 amino acids: CASSATGGGNTIYF. The DNA for the CDR3 is TGTGCCAGCAGCGCAACAGGGGGTGGAAACACCATATATTTT.

There are a few counts of this clonotype. The chain joins TRBV9 to TRBJ2-4; possible D gene TRBD1, 6 bases. The V end lost 3 bases, the J end lost 12 bases, and 10 bases lay between the germline ends. Germline V gene sequence: CDR1 SGDLS, CDR2 YYNGEE. This CDR3 comprises 11 residues. The CDR3 bases are TGTGCCAGCAGCGGTCCGGGACATCAGTACTTC. This sequence encodes CASSGPGHQYF.

This clonotype was picked up many times. The rearrangement links TRBV4-3 to TRBJ1-2; TRBD1 agrees at 9 bases. The germline gives CDR1 LGHNA, CDR2 YSLEER. V dropped 2 bases and J dropped 0; count of bases not matched to a gene: 4. The CDR3 runs 16 residues. The CDR3, as DNA: TGCGCCAGCAGCCAATCCACAGGGGGCGCTAACTATGGCTACACCTTC. It translates to CASSQSTGGANYGYTF.

This clonotype has a count of ten or more. CDR3 sequence reads: CASSLGGITDTQYF. The CDR3 DNA follows: TGCGCCAGCAGCTTAGGGGGTATCACAGATACGCAGTATTTT. V is TRBV5-1 and J is TRBJ2-3; perhaps TRBD1 as D (6 bases). Trimming pared 2 bases from V and 2 bases from J, leaving 9 bases between. CDR3 size: 14 residues. The germline V gene has CDR1 SGHRS and CDR2 YFSETQ.

There are a few counts of this clonotype. The chain couples TRBV30 to TRBJ2-7, with unresolved D. This CDR3 has 13 amino acids. The ends were cut back, 0 bases at V and 3 bases at J, with 9 bases in the middle. Germline lookup yields CDR1 GTSNPN and CDR2 SVGIG (reference sequence). The CDR3 DNA reads as TGTGCCTGGAGTGTCGACATTAACTACGAGCAGTACTTC. It yields the protein CAWSVDINYEQYF.

This clonotype was observed at least ten times. The gene calls are TRBV12-3 or TRBV12-4 and TRBJ1-2; D call uncertain. V gave up 2 bases and J gave up 7 bases, with 17 bases separating them. The CDR3 has 15 amino acids. The CDR3 spells CASSLRRAIGLGYTF. The CDR3, as DNA: TGTGCCAGCAGTTTACGCCGAGCAATCGGTCTTGGCTACACCTTC.